One sample yielded the 23 T cell receptor beta chains listed below, sequenced in a study of glioma-infiltrating T cells. The iRepertoire nested amplicon-rescue multiplex PCR amplified TCR alpha and beta CDR3s from RNA. From the multiplex PCR reads, TCRdb called clonotypes with MiXCR, one entry per CDR3 protein. The sample records about 180,000 distinct CDR3 sequences, over 40% being singletons. Sequencing was carried out using glioma tissue, nonneoplastic brain tissue, or PBMCs (not recorded which). The receptors were sampled from a human donor with low-grade glioma or glioblastoma, undergoing nonglioma brain surgery, or in good health (not recorded which).

J is TRBJ2-3 and V is TRBV7-3; tentatively, D is TRBD1 (5 bases). With 5 bases removed from V and 0 bases from J, the gap between germline ends came to 12 bases. This CDR3 spans 15 amino acids. Germline CDR1 reads SGHTA; CDR2 reads FQGTGA. DNA of the CDR3: TGTGCCAGCAGCCCCCAGGGTGGTAGCACAGATACGCAGTATTTT. The encoded protein is CASSPQGGSTDTQYF.

This clonotype has a handful of counts. The genes are TRBV2 and TRBJ2-4; tentatively, D is TRBD2 (6 bases). Germline V gene sequence: CDR1 SNHLY, CDR2 FYNNEI. The CDR3 is 15 residues long. V lost 8 bases, J lost 8 bases, and 22 bases lay in between. This CDR3 reads CASPPGTDERDIQYF. The DNA of the CDR3 is TGTGCCAGCCCTCCCGGGACTGACGAACGAGACATTCAGTACTTC.

On this clonotype itself: Since a much larger clone is just one base distant, this may be a read error. The chain recombines TRBV10-3 with TRBJ2-3, with 10 bases aligning to TRBD2. The germline gives CDR1 ENHRY, CDR2 SYGVKD. The CDR3 has 18 residues. The V segment lost 0 bases and the J segment 5 bases; nucleotides outside the gene matches: 11. In DNA form, the CDR3 reads TGTGCCATCAGTGAGTCGAATATCCTAGCGGGAGTCAAAGATACGCAGTATTTT. Amino acid sequence: CAISESNILAGVKDTQYF.

A note on this clonotype: A single base separates this from a much larger clone, so it may be a read error. J is TRBJ1-1 and V is TRBV28; D is uncertain. V shed 5 bases and J shed 5 bases, with 15 bases lying between them. The V gene's germline CDR1 is MDHEN and CDR2 SYDVKM. The CDR3 runs to 14 residues. CDR3 loop: CASSPERVLTEAFF. The CDR3 nucleotides are TGTGCCAGCAGTCCAGAGAGGGTATTAACTGAAGCTTTCTTT. Using reference TRBV28 and TRBJ1-1 for the parts outside the CDR3, the full variable domain is DVKVTQSSRYLVKRTGEKVFLECVQDMDHENMFWYRQDPGLGLRLIYFSYDVKMKEKGDIPEGYSVSREKKERFSLILESASTNQTSMYLCASSPERVLTEAFFGQGTRLTVV.

V is TRBV29-1 and J is TRBJ2-3; 11 positions match TRBD2. Unmatched junction bases numbered 7, after V lost 6 bases and J lost 2 bases. CDR3 length: 15 amino acids. The V gene's germline CDR1 is SQVTM and CDR2 ANQGSEA. The CDR3 DNA reads as TGCAGCGTCCTCGCGACTAGCGGGAACACAGATACGCAGTATTTT. The encoded protein is CSVLATSGNTDTQYF.

In its sample, this clonotype was seen many times. This rearrangement joins TRBV20-1 to TRBJ2-3; D ambiguous. The germline V gene has CDR1 DFQATT and CDR2 SNEGSKA (reference sequence). V was trimmed by 8 bases and J by 0 bases, leaving 12 bases between them. The CDR3 spans 13 residues. The DNA for the CDR3 is TGCAGTATAAGGGTAATAAGCACAGATACGCAGTATTTT. Residues: CSIRVISTDTQYF.

With respect to this clonotype: No conserved phenylalanine or tryptophan is present at the end of the CDR3, so a read error is the likely explanation. No DNA is shown, since the ends of the CDR3 on it are uncertain; the CDR3 is the one TCRdb lists. This sequence joins TRBV20-1 and TRBJ2-1; the table assigns TRBD1, which was not confirmed against the DNA. Germline V gene lookup returns CDR1 DFQATT and CDR2 SNEGSKA (reference sequence). The length of the CDR3 is 12 amino acids, counting both ends. CDR3 in amino acids: CSANQGWTEKFS.

This clonotype showed up many times. The rearrangement links TRBV27 to TRBJ1-2; D unclear. V was shortened by 5 bases and J by 7 bases, with 11 bases between the two germline ends. The germline V gene has CDR1 MNHEY and CDR2 SMNVEV (reference sequence). The CDR3 length is 12 residues. The CDR3 DNA is TGTGCCAGCAGTGATGGTTCGGGTGGCTACACCTTC. Translated: CASSDGSGGYTF.

This clonotype was seen a handful of times. CDR3 region: CASSSRLAGGTNEQFF. CDR3 bases: TGTGCCAGCAGTTCAAGACTAGCGGGAGGGACAAATGAGCAGTTCTTC. This chain uses TRBV27 with TRBJ2-1; 14 bases align to TRBD2. CDR1 and CDR2 from the germline V gene are MNHEY and SMNVEV (reference sequence). The CDR3 runs to 16 residues. The trim removed 4 bases at V and 7 bases at J, leaving 6 bases unmatched.

In this sample, this clonotype turned up many times. This sequence joins TRBV4-1 and TRBJ2-3, with a weak D call TRBD1 (6 bases). The V gene lost 3 bases and the J gene lost 6 bases, with 13 bases spanning the gap. The germline gives CDR1 MGHRA, CDR2 YSYEKL. The CDR3 sequence is 14 residues long. The CDR3 sequence is CASSHDRSQDTQYF. The CDR3 DNA reads as TGCGCCAGCAGCCATGACAGGTCACAGGATACGCAGTATTTT.

The sample holds a few counts of this clonotype. The chain is built from TRBV24-1 and TRBJ2-1, with 9 bases lining up with TRBD1. This CDR3 is 16 amino acids long. The V gene's germline CDR1 is KGHDR and CDR2 SFDVKD. V dropped 2 bases and J dropped 4; count of bases not matched to a gene: 5. The chain's CDR3 is CATSDSRQGGYNEQFF. In nucleotides, the CDR3 is TGTGCCACCAGTGATTCCCGACAGGGGGGATACAATGAGCAGTTCTTC.

A remark on this clonotype: Since a much larger clone is just one base distant, this may be a read error. This chain uses TRBV6-6 with TRBJ2-7, with D maybe TRBD2 (5 bases). This CDR3 has 14 residues. The V gene lost 9 bases and the J gene lost 0 bases, with 15 bases spanning the gap. The germline V gene has CDR1 MNHNY and CDR2 SVGAGI (reference sequence). This CDR3 reads CASSTEGGSYEQYF. CDR3 DNA: TGTGCCAGTAGTACAGAGGGCGGCTCCTACGAGCAGTACTTC.

Concerning this clonotype: At one end the junction does not follow the germline gene, possibly because of a read error. This chain uses TRBV15 with TRBJ1-1, with 9 nucleotides matching TRBD1. Germline V CDR1 and CDR2: LNHNV, YYDKDF (reference sequence). The CDR3 is 15 amino acids. The CDR3 spells CATRRTGAQNTVAFF. Written as DNA, the CDR3 is TGTGCCACCAGAAGGACAGGGGCCCAGAACACTGTAGCTTTCTTT. Full variable domain (outside the CDR3, taken from reference TRBV15 and TRBJ1-1): DAMVIQNPRYQVTQFGKPVTLSCSQTLNHNVMYWYQQKSSQAPKLLFHYYDKDFNNEADTPDNFQSRRPNTSFCFLDIRSPGLGDTAMYLCATRRTGAQNTVAFFGQGTRLTVV.

Regarding this clonotype: This may come from a read error, since a much larger clone is one base off. The chain has TRBV6-6 and TRBJ2-5, with D perhaps TRBD2 (5 bases). CDR3 length: 12 residues. CDR1 is MNHNY, CDR2 SVGAGI, per germline (reference sequence). CDR3 region: CVSKTTQETQYF. The CDR3 coding sequence is TGTGTCAGCAAGACTACCCAAGAGACCCAGTACTTC.

The rearrangement uses TRBV19 and TRBJ1-6, with D hard to call. This CDR3 region has 14 residues. V shed 9 bases and J shed 7 bases, with 16 bases lying between them. Germline CDR1 and CDR2: LNHDA and SQIVND (reference sequence). The CDR3 region is CASKETGLNSPLHF. In DNA, the CDR3 is TGTGCCAGCAAGGAGACCGGGCTGAATTCACCCCTCCACTTT.

About this clonotype itself: Given a much more abundant clone one base away, this may be a read error. The J gene is TRBJ2-5, the V gene TRBV28; D remains unclear. V lost 6 bases and J lost 5, with 16 bases in between. Germline V gives CDR1 MDHEN, CDR2 SYDVKM. This CDR3 contains 14 residues. CDR3 sequence: CASRPYLGVETQYF. The CDR3 DNA follows: TGTGCCAGCAGACCCTACCTCGGCGTGGAGACCCAGTACTTC.

This clonotype was observed once. It may be a read error: a sequence one base away is much more abundant. The CDR3 sequence: CASRLRTPLGETQYF. In nucleotides, the CDR3 is TGTGCCAGCAGGCTCCGGACTCCCTTGGGGGAGACCCAGTACTTC. This chain links TRBV7-9 with TRBJ2-5; D is possibly TRBD2 (5 bases). Trimming cost V 6 bases and J 5 bases, with 19 bases left between them. The CDR3 has 15 residues. Germline-derived CDR1 and CDR2 are SEHNR and FQNEAQ (reference sequence).

Ten or more counts support this clonotype. The CDR3 sequence is CSARDSPGNTEAFF. CDR3 in DNA: TGCAGTGCTAGAGATAGCCCAGGGAACACTGAAGCTTTCTTT. The chain carries TRBV20-1 and TRBJ1-1; D unresolved. The V end was cut by 0 bases, the J end by 1 base, with 9 bases between. Per the germline V gene, CDR1 is DFQATT and CDR2 is SNEGSKA (reference sequence). The CDR3 runs to 14 residues.

This clonotype showed up many times. The chain is built from TRBV18 and TRBJ1-1; D perhaps matches TRBD1 (6 bases). V was pared by 5 bases and J by 1 base, with 11 bases between. Germline-derived CDR1 and CDR2 are KGHSH and LQKENI. The CDR3 is 14 amino acids. CDR3 protein: CASSAGHSNTEAFF. The CDR3 nucleotides read TGTGCCAGCTCAGCGGGACATTCGAACACTGAAGCTTTCTTT.

This chain joins TRBV9 and TRBJ2-3; tentative D call: TRBD2 (5 bases). Trimming left V 4 bases short and J 6 bases short, with 9 bases between. Looked up from germline, CDR1 is SGDLS and CDR2 is YYNGEE. The CDR3 contains 12 residues. CDR3 amino acids: CASSRTYDTQYF. The CDR3 coding sequence is TGTGCCAGCAGCCGGACTTACGATACGCAGTATTTT.

Comment on this clonotype: A much larger clone is a single base away; this may be a read error. The chain has TRBV7-9 and TRBJ1-2; D unclear. The CDR3 runs to 11 residues. V lost 5 bases and J lost 5, with 6 bases in between. Germline V gene data show CDR1 as SEHNR and CDR2 as FQNEAQ (reference sequence). The CDR3 DNA reads as TGTGCCAGCAGCGCCCAATATGGCTACACCTTC. Protein product: CASSAQYGYTF.

This clonotype was seen a handful of times. At one end the junction does not follow the germline gene, possibly because of a read error. The V and J genes are TRBV7-8 and TRBJ1-5; D remains ambiguous. The CDR3 is 13 amino acids. Per germline, CDR1 SGHVS and CDR2 FQNEAQ. The chain's CDR3 is CASSLSSNHPQHF. The CDR3 DNA is TGTGCCAGCAGCTTATCTAGCAATCACCCCCAGCATTTT. The full variable domain, its missing parts supplied by reference TRBV7-8 and TRBJ1-5, is GAGVSQSPRYKVAKRGQDVALRCDPISGHVSLFWYQQALGQGPEFLTYFQNEAQLDKSGLPSDRFFAERPEGSVSTLKIQRTQQEDSAVYLCASSLSSNHPQHFGDGTRLSIL.

There are many counts of this clonotype. The chain couples TRBV28 to TRBJ2-5; no clear D gene. The length of the CDR3 is 16 residues. The V end was cut by 10 bases, the J end by 2 bases, with 23 bases between. Germline assignment: CDR1 MDHEN and CDR2 SYDVKM. The CDR3: CATSTVSHQLQETQYF. CDR3 in DNA: TGTGCCACCTCAACCGTATCTCATCAGTTGCAAGAGACCCAGTACTTC.